This T cell receptor (beta chain) was observed in a study of T-cell reconstitution after alpha-beta-depleted transplantation in children. Study findings and constraints: In patients about two months after transplant, alpha-beta T cells reportedly arose from several hundred expanded graft clones. A year had passed since transplant, and T-cell counts and diversity by then came mostly from newly produced T cells.

CDR3 length equals 15 residues. Trimming removed 6 bases from V and 0 bases from J; junction bases left unmatched: 8. Germline CDR1 is SGHTA and CDR2 is FQGNSA. Unique molecular identifiers were built into the TCRbeta library. TCRdb used MiXCR to reprocess the PCR reads, holding one entry per CDR3 protein. The table records hundreds of thousands of distinct CDR3 sequences, about 7.3% of them present only once. This clonotype has ten or more counts. Its antigen is unknown. The specimen was peripheral blood, collected 360 days after TCRalphabeta/CD19-depleted stem cell transplant. The chain uses TRBV7-2 and TRBJ2-7, with 7 positions matching TRBD2. This clonotype originated in a female patient between 2 and 15 years old who had a stem cell transplant for Fanconi anemia, so the T cells may come from the graft donor. The CDR3 protein is CASRPGLVDSYEQYF. The CDR3 nucleotides read TGTGCCAGCAGACCAGGACTAGTAGACTCCTACGAGCAGTACTTC.